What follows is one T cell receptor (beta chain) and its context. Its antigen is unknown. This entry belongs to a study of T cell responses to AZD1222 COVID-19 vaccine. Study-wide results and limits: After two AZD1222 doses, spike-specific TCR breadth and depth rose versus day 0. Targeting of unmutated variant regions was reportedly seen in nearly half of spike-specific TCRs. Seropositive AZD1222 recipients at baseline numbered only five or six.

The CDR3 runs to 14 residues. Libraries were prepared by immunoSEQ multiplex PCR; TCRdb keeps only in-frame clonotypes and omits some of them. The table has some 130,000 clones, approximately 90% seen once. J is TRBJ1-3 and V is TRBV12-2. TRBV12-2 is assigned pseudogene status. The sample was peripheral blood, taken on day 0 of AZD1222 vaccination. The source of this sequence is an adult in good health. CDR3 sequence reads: CASRLWGVKDTIYF. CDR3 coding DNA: TGTGCAAGTCGCTTATGGGGAGTAAAAGACACCATATATTTT.